This T cell receptor (beta chain) originates from a study of blood T cell repertoires in COVID-19. The wider study: Spain, Italy and the United States supplied samples that represented acute and convalescent COVID-19. The cDNA or gDNA used as material had been derived from T cells, B-cell-depleted T cells, or PBMCs.

V was trimmed by 0 bases and J by 5 bases, leaving 10 bases between them. CDR3 length: 14 residues. CDR1 and CDR2 from the germline V gene are SGHDT and YYEEEE. In the authors' methods: Amplification from reference gene primers served as the basis for estimated nucleated cell counts. Method: immunoSEQ multiplex PCR; TCRdb's copy keeps in-frame clones and lacks some. That table supplies the V and J calls and clone size; D and trimming were determined from the DNA. The sample has about 370,000 clones, around 87% seen once. In Seattle, patients joined the study during active infection and were tracked longitudinally.

The specimen was peripheral blood. This sequence originates from a woman younger than 45 with COVID-19, enrolled during active disease. V usage is TRBV5-6 and J usage is TRBJ2-3; no reliable D call. In nucleotides, the CDR3 is TGTGCCAGCAGCTTGGTCGCCCCAGGAGATACGCAGTATTTT. It codes for CASSLVAPGDTQYF.